The clone carrying this T cell receptor (beta chain) was observed many times. These data are taken from a study of blood T cells in healthy people across ages. The CDR3 loop spans 17 amino acids. V was pared by 3 bases and J by 0 bases, with 13 bases between. Germline V gene lookup returns CDR1 SGHRS and CDR2 YFSETQ. Combining a sample-barcoded 5' primer with a J-beta primer mix, a second PCR ran for about 6 to 12 cycles. TCRdb re-analysed the 5' RACE reads in MiXCR, keeping a single row per CDR3 protein. The sample has 600,000 or so distinct CDR3 sequences, around 31% seen once. The chain combines TRBV5-1 with TRBJ2-6; D perhaps matches TRBD2 (7 bases). The TCR comes from a woman aged 80 or over in good health. Sample: blood. The DNA of the CDR3 is TGCGCCAGCAGCTCGCAGGGAGGGGGCTCTGGGGCCAACGTCCTGACTTTC. Amino acid sequence: CASSSQGGGSGANVLTF.